This T cell receptor beta chain was recovered during a study of blood T cell repertoires in COVID-19. TCRdb keeps only in-frame clones here, not all; method: immunoSEQ multiplex PCR. Counted here are 95,000 to 150,000 clones, 65% to 85% occurring once; the ten biggest clones make up approximately 3.9%. This study enrolled people aged roughly 18 to 90 from under 25 US geographic areas. V gave up 5 bases and J gave up 7 bases; unmatched junction bases: 11. From germline, CDR1 is SEHNR and CDR2 FQNEAQ (reference sequence). The CDR3 loop spans 15 amino acids. The V gene is TRBV7-9, the J gene TRBJ1-5; TRBD1 matches 7 bases. The clonotype was recovered from a woman in her 30s who had recovered from COVID-19. Input material: PBMCs or T cells enriched from blood (not recorded which). Written as DNA, the CDR3 is TGTGCCAGCAGCACGGCGTACAGGGGTCGGCAGCCCCAGCATTTT. Translation gives CASSTAYRGRQPQHF.